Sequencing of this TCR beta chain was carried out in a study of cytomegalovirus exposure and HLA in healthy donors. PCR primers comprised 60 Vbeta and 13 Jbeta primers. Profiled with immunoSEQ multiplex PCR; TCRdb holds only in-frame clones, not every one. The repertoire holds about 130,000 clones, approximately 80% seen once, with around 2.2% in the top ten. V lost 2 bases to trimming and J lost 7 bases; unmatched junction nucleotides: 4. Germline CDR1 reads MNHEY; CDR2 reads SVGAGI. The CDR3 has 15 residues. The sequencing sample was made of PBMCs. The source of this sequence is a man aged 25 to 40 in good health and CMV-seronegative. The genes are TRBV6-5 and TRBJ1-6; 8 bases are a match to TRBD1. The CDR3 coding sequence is TGTGCCAGCAGTTACAGGACAGGGAGAAATTCACCCCTCCACTTT. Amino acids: CASSYRTGRNSPLHF.